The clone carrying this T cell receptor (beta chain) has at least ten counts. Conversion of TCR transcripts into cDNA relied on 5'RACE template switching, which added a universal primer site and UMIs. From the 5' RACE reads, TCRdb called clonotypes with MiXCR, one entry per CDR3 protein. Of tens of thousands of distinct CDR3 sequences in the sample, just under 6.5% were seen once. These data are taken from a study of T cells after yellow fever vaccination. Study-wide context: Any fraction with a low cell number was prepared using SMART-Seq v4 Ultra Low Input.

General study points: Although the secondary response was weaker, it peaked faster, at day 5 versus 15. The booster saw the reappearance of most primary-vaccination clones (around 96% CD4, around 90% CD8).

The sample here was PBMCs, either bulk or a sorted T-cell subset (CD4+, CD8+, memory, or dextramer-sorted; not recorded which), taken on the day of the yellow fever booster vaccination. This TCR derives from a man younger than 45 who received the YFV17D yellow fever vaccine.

This chain's CDR3 is CASSGSGSPNQPQHF. The CDR3 DNA reads TGTGCCAGCAGTGGATCAGGAAGTCCGAATCAGCCCCAGCATTTT. The V call is TRBV12-3 or TRBV12-4, the J call TRBJ1-5; D gene uncertain. The CDR3 length is 15 residues. Trimming left V 5 bases short and J 4 bases short, with 15 bases between.